What follows are 3 T cell receptor beta chains derived from one specimen sequenced in a study of blood T cell repertoires in COVID-19. Method: immunoSEQ multiplex PCR; TCRdb's copy keeps in-frame clones and lacks some. The data show approximately 280,000 clones, with approximately 83% seen just once and 11% held by the top ten. The sequenced sample was peripheral blood. The receptor set was obtained from a woman in her 70s with acute or convalescent COVID-19.

DNA for the CDR3: TGTGCCAGCAGTCCGGGACAGGCGGAAGCTTTCTTT. Translation gives CASSPGQAEAFF. V gene TRBV12-3 or TRBV12-4 combines with J gene TRBJ1-1, with 8 bases that match TRBD1. V lost 5 bases and J lost 8; bases outside the gene matches: 4. The CDR3 consists of 12 residues.

CDR3 DNA sequence: TGTGCCAGCAGTCCCCGACCCCAGACAGGGGGCGACTATGGCTACACCTTC. Translating gives CASSPRPQTGGDYGYTF. The chain uses TRBV6-6 and TRBJ1-2, with 10 bases fitting TRBD1. The CDR3 contains 17 residues. Germline V gene data show CDR1 as MNHNY and CDR2 as SVGAGI (reference sequence). V trimming: 5 bases; J trimming: 3 bases; junction bases outside the gene matches: 12.

This chain joins TRBV10-3 and TRBJ2-2, with 8 nucleotides matching TRBD1. V lost 2 bases to trimming and J lost 5 bases; unmatched junction nucleotides: 7. Germline CDR1 and CDR2: ENHRY and SYGVKD. The CDR3 consists of 16 residues. As DNA, the CDR3 is TGTGCCATCAGTGAGAGGGGACAGGCTTTAACCGGGGAGCTGTTTTTT. Protein sequence: CAISERGQALTGELFF.